These T cell receptor beta chains were read from a single sample in a study of T cells expressing NK-cell markers. TCRdb reprocessed the 5' RACE reads and stores each CDR3 protein as one record, lacking DNA. In all, the sample yields fewer than 200,000 distinct CDR3 sequences. The sample was blood T cells: a sorted CD56 or NKG2C T cell subset, CD4+ or CD8+ T cells, or bulk PBMC T cells (not recorded which). The receptor source for this set is a woman between 18 and 70 years old in good health. Each CDR3 is given with its conserved first and last residue. Fields, in order: CDR3 protein, V gene, J gene, CDR3 length.

CAIRMTSDTDTQYF	TRBV10-3	TRBJ2-3	14
CSAPRTSGSTDTQYF	TRBV20-1	TRBJ2-3	15
CSATDREIETQYF	TRBV20-1	TRBJ2-5	13
CASSRTSGGATDTQYF	TRBV5-1	TRBJ2-3	16
CASSLAAGKNIQYF	TRBV28	TRBJ2-4	14
CASSSGQGGTDTQYF	TRBV5-1	TRBJ2-3	15
CASSKNPGQGDFEQFF	TRBV7-9	TRBJ2-1	16
CASSQEGRGIAKNIQYF	TRBV3-1	TRBJ2-4	17
CASSLMEGRELFF	TRBV12-3/TRBV12-4	TRBJ1-4	13
CSVEVAPNYGYTF	TRBV29-1	TRBJ1-2	13
CASSLRSASGGYNEQFF	TRBV7-3	TRBJ2-1	17
CATSLREDNEQFF	TRBV10-3	TRBJ2-1	13
CSARVGGARRTGELFF	TRBV20-1	TRBJ2-2	16
CSARRRYGVLKEDTEAFF	TRBV20-1	TRBJ1-1	18
CATSRDYGQLGEKLFF	TRBV15	TRBJ1-4	16
CASSSLLVAIADTQYF	TRBV5-1	TRBJ2-3	16
CASSDFRGWGYTF	TRBV25-1	TRBJ1-2	13
CASRTASGRALSNEQFF	TRBV12-3/TRBV12-4	TRBJ2-1	17
CARVDMNTEAFF	TRBV6-5	TRBJ1-1	12
CASSLAGTASNYGYTF	TRBV5-6	TRBJ1-2	16
CSVTWGGGDSPLHF	TRBV29-1	TRBJ1-6	14